This T cell receptor (beta chain) was identified in a study of cytomegalovirus exposure and HLA in healthy donors. To note about this clone: Its antigen is currently unknown.

Study findings and constraints: Donor immune exposure was known only as CMV serostatus. Diagnosis of cytomegalovirus status made by the classifier reportedly showed high specificity and sensitivity. In an earlier analysis, most TCR beta V segments were productive about 90% or about 30% of the time. TCR beta sequences reportedly predicted the HLA-A and HLA-B alleles of most subjects accurately.

This CDR3 comprises 12 residues. The V end was cut by 1 base, the J end by 6 bases, with 10 bases between. Per the germline V gene, CDR1 is GTSNPN and CDR2 is SVGIG (reference sequence). The PCR used 60 Vbeta and 13 Jbeta primers. Generated by immunoSEQ multiplex PCR, the TCRdb table keeps only in-frame clones and is missing some. The sample holds 160,000 or so clones; about three quarters are singletons and the top ten take 4.5% to 6%. The chain couples TRBV30 to TRBJ2-7; D not certain. Sequencing used PBMCs. The receptor comes from a man aged 35 to 55 in good health and CMV-seronegative. The chain's CDR3 is CAWSEQLLEQYF. CDR3 bases: TGTGCCTGGAGTGAGCAATTACTCGAGCAGTACTTC.